In its sample, the clone carrying this TCR beta chain was seen many times. Its specificity is not known. This sample was included in a study of post-analysis software for immune sequencing data. The library was made from cDNA and included unique molecular identifiers. TCRdb fed the PCR reads into MiXCR, producing one record per CDR3 protein. The data show about 180,000 distinct CDR3 sequences, with about 32% seen just once and about 1.6% held by the top ten. The J segment lost 3 bases and the V segment lost 4 bases, leaving 6 bases of the junction unmatched. Germline CDR1 and CDR2: SGDLS and YYNGEE. The CDR3 runs 15 residues. Regarding the study as a whole: Five TRBV segments were significantly more frequent in patients than in controls. TRBV5-6, TRBV5-1 and TRBV20-1 were among these segments.

The chain employs TRBV9 and TRBJ2-3; 9 bases are shared with TRBD2. The TCR was taken from a girl aged 10-17 years with multiple sclerosis. Sample: blood. DNA of the CDR3: TGTGCCAGCAGCAAAAGGACTAGCGCTACAGATACGCAGTATTTT. The encoded protein is CASSKRTSATDTQYF. The whole variable domain, filled in from reference TRBV9 and TRBJ2-3, reads DSGVTQTPKHLITATGQRVTLRCSPRSGDLSVYWYQQSLDQGLQFLIQYYNGEERAKGNILERFSAQQFPDLHSELNLSSLELGDSALYFCASSKRTSATDTQYFGPGTRLTVL.